This TCR beta chain was sequenced in a study of cytomegalovirus exposure and HLA in healthy donors. As for this clone: As yet, its antigen is unknown.

Researchers ran the PCR with 60 Vbeta and 13 Jbeta primers. Only in-frame clones appear in the TCRdb table, and some are missing; sequencing was by immunoSEQ multiplex PCR. The repertoire consists of 95,000 to 130,000 clones, with roughly three quarters occurring once and the leading ten covering 4% to 5.5%. The study's findings and limits: Researchers reported in a later analysis that a missense DCLRE1C variant was tied to TCR beta V- and J-gene trimming. Follow-up analysis found HLA locus-dependent TCR association rates, highest for DRB1 and lowest for HLA-C.

V was clipped by 10 bases and J by 5 bases; unmatched bases: 13. The CDR3 runs 14 residues. Germline CDR1 reads LNHDA; CDR2 reads SQIVND (reference sequence). The TCR was taken from a man younger than 40 in good health and CMV-seropositive. Sequenced input: PBMCs. The rearrangement uses TRBV19 and TRBJ2-5; 7 bases match TRBD2. CDR3 bases: TGTGCCACAAACCATGGCGGGGGAACCGAGACCCAGTACTTC. This codes for CATNHGGGTETQYF.